Listed below are T cell receptor beta chains from one sample, sequenced in a study of T-cell memory formation after mild COVID-19. TCRdb reprocessed the 5' RACE reads via MiXCR and lists one record per CDR3 protein. The sample lists around 310,000 distinct CDR3 sequences, approximately 15% seen once, with under 25% in the top ten. Material: PBMCs or a T cell subset sorted from them (not recorded which). The origin of the receptors is a man aged 18-30 years who had mild COVID-19 (a few samples of this study predate the infection). Cell type and time point are not known. Each CDR3 is given with its conserved first and last residue. Fields, in order: D gene, J gene, V gene, clone size, CDR3 protein, CDR3 DNA. A D gene is named only where the DNA matches it firmly. Size is stated for part of the rows, as once, few or many counts, or as a class when the clone is expanded.

. TRBJ2-5 TRBV28 . CASTPIIQETQYF TGTGCCAGCACCCCCATTATTCAAGAGACCCAGTACTTC
TRBD2 TRBJ2-7 TRBV5-4 few CASSSGLALEQYF TGTGCCAGCAGCTCCGGACTAGCACTCGAGCAGTACTTC
TRBD1 TRBJ1-6 TRBV14 . CASSKRQGQGSPLHF TGTGCCAGCAGCAAACGACAGGGCCAAGGATCACCCCTCCACTTT
TRBD2 TRBJ2-1 TRBV5-1 many CASSFRTSGGPTYNEQFF TGCGCCAGCAGCTTCCGGACTAGCGGGGGGCCCACGTACAATGAGCAGTTCTTC
TRBD2 TRBJ2-7 TRBV5-1 . CASSLTSGASAEQYF TGCGCCAGCAGCTTGACTAGCGGGGCCTCCGCCGAGCAGTACTTC
TRBD1 TRBJ1-2 TRBV11-2 few CASSFSTGGGIYGYTF TGTGCCAGCAGCTTTTCGACAGGGGGCGGAATCTATGGCTACACCTTC
. TRBJ2-3 TRBV7-3 few CASSKGLGLTDTQYF TGTGCCAGCAGCAAGGGACTTGGGTTGACAGATACGCAGTATTTT
TRBD2 TRBJ2-5 TRBV5-1 . CASSLATSGAQETQYF TGCGCCAGCAGCTTGGCGACTAGCGGGGCGCAAGAGACCCAGTACTTC
. TRBJ1-5 TRBV10-2 . CASSPERDQPQHF TGCGCCAGCAGCCCCGAGAGGGATCAGCCCCAGCATTTT
. TRBJ1-2 TRBV9 few CASTMGAQQGGSGYTF TGTGCCAGCACCATGGGGGCGCAACAGGGAGGTAGTGGCTACACCTTC
. TRBJ1-5 TRBV7-8 few CASSEGHPVQPQHF TGTGCCAGCAGCGAGGGACACCCAGTTCAGCCCCAGCATTTT
. TRBJ2-7 TRBV18 . CASSPLRDRQGEQYF TGTGCCAGCTCACCACTTCGGGACCGCCAAGGCGAGCAGTACTTC
. TRBJ1-1 TRBV6-1 . CASTLLSEDTEAFF TGTGCCAGCACCCTCTTGTCAGAGGACACTGAAGCTTTCTTT
TRBD2 TRBJ2-3 TRBV10-3 many CAISIAGRTDTQYF TGTGCCATCAGCATAGCGGGGCGCACAGATACGCAGTATTTT
. TRBJ1-2 TRBV13 . CASSWDRRLNYGYTF TGTGCCAGCAGCTGGGACCGCAGGTTAAACTATGGCTACACCTTC
TRBD2 TRBJ2-3 TRBV6-5 few CASRPLAGGREDTQYF TGTGCCAGCAGACCACTAGCGGGGGGCCGGGAAGATACGCAGTATTTT
. TRBJ1-2 TRBV5-1 . CASSTGQVYGYTF TGCGCCAGCAGCACGGGACAAGTCTATGGCTACACCTTC
. TRBJ1-2 TRBV20-1 few CSASMGNGYTF TGCAGTGCTAGTATGGGGAATGGCTACACCTTC